This T cell receptor (beta chain) was captured in a study of PD-1 blockade in classical Hodgkin lymphoma. Study observations and caveats: When nivolumab was started under 1 year after ASCT, patients were excluded. The diversity seen at baseline in complete responders resembled that of newly diagnosed patients.

The time point: cycle 4 day 1 (C4D1), after more than 5 weeks of nivolumab. The patients all showed relapse after autologous stem cell transplantation, while their brentuximab vedotin exposure varied. Generated by immunoSEQ multiplex PCR, the TCRdb table keeps only in-frame clones and is missing some. The data contain approximately 52,000 clones, about nine tenths of them singletons. Trimming took 6 bases from V and 3 from J; bases not matched to a gene: 6. This CDR3 region has 15 residues. Looked up from germline, CDR1 is MDHEN and CDR2 is SYDVKM. Remarks on this clone: Its antigen is still unknown.

The chain recombines TRBV28 with TRBJ1-4; TRBD1 matches at 8 bases. The sample was peripheral blood mononuclear cells (PBMCs), taken before the fourth cycle of nivolumab. This clonotype originated in a human donor with classical Hodgkin lymphoma. The CDR3 bases are TGTGCCAGCAGCCTCGGGACAGGACCTAATGAAAAACTGTTTTTT. It specifies CASSLGTGPNEKLFF.